What follows are 25 T cell receptor beta chains derived from one specimen sequenced in a study of T-cell memory formation after mild COVID-19. TCRdb recomputed calls from the 5' RACE reads with MiXCR, one row per CDR3 protein. This sample has about 100,000 distinct CDR3 sequences, with around 10% found just once. The specimen sequenced was PBMCs or a T cell subset sorted from them (not recorded which). The receptors here all came from a man aged 18 to 29 who had mild COVID-19 (a few samples of this study predate the infection). Cell type and time point are not known.

A few counts support this clonotype. The chain carries TRBV7-9 and TRBJ2-5; 11 bases map to TRBD1. From germline, CDR1 is SEHNR and CDR2 FQNEAQ (reference sequence). The CDR3 runs 15 residues. The V and J ends lost 5 bases and 4 bases, in that order; junction bases with no gene match: 6. The CDR3 spells CASSLGTGGVETQYF. The CDR3 nucleotides read TGTGCCAGCAGCCTGGGGACAGGGGGTGTAGAGACCCAGTACTTC.

This clonotype was seen a handful of times. This rearrangement joins TRBV5-1 to TRBJ1-5; TRBD1 aligns across 7 bases. Losses at the gene ends were 2 bases for V and 7 bases for J; bases not matched to a gene: 9. The CDR3 is 15 amino acids. Germline V gene lookup returns CDR1 SGHRS and CDR2 YFSETQ. The CDR3 DNA is TGCGCCAGCAGCTTAGGCCAGGGGGGATTACAGCCCCAGCATTTT. This sequence encodes CASSLGQGGLQPQHF.

V usage is TRBV4-1 and J usage is TRBJ2-1, with 11 bases lining up with TRBD2. The CDR3 spans 16 residues. The germline CDR1 and CDR2 sequences are MGHRA and YSYEKL. Losses at the gene ends were 1 base for V and 4 bases for J; bases not matched to a gene: 3. CDR3 nucleotides: TGCGCCAGCAGCCAAGCCCTAGCGGGGGGTTACAATGAGCAGTTCTTC. Translating it yields CASSQALAGGYNEQFF.

This chain joins TRBV7-9 and TRBJ1-2; perhaps TRBD1 as D (5 bases). Deletions cut 4 bases from V and 4 bases from J, with 13 bases between. Germline CDR1 and CDR2: SEHNR and FQNEAQ (reference sequence). CDR3 length: 14 amino acids. The CDR3 DNA follows: TGTGCCAGCAGCTCGGTGACAGCCCTCTATGGCTACACCTTC. Translation: CASSSVTALYGYTF.

This chain uses TRBV6-5 with TRBJ1-1; 10 bases match TRBD1. Germline values: CDR1 MNHEY, CDR2 SVGAGI. The CDR3 runs 15 residues. V gave up 0 bases and J gave up 3 bases; unmatched junction bases: 1. Here the CDR3 reads CASSYSGTGDTEAFF. CDR3 nucleotides: TGTGCCAGCAGTTACTCCGGGACAGGGGACACTGAAGCTTTCTTT.

J is TRBJ1-1 and V is TRBV7-2; 8 nucleotides match TRBD1. After removal of 5 bases from V and 1 base from J, the junction contained 6 bases not matched to a gene. Germline V CDR1 and CDR2: SGHTA, FQGNSA. The CDR3 length is 15 residues. In DNA, the CDR3 is TGTGCCAGCAGCGACAGGGGAAGAGGGAACACTGAAGCTTTCTTT. It specifies CASSDRGRGNTEAFF.

There are a few counts of this clonotype. The chain couples TRBV30 to TRBJ1-2; TRBD1 matches at 8 bases. Per the germline V gene, CDR1 is GTSNPN and CDR2 is SVGIG (reference sequence). The CDR3 contains 13 residues. The trim removed 5 bases at V and 0 bases at J, leaving 2 bases unmatched. DNA of the CDR3: TGTGCCTGGGACAGGGGTACTAACTATGGCTACACCTTC. The encoded protein is CAWDRGTNYGYTF.

This clonotype was counted between two and nine times. The chain is built from TRBV9 and TRBJ1-1, with D uncertain. The V and J ends lost 0 bases and 2 bases respectively, with 11 bases between them. CDR3 length: 15 residues. Germline-derived CDR1 and CDR2 are SGDLS and YYNGEE. CDR3 sequence (DNA): TGTGCCAGCAGCGTAGGAAGCACCTCTAACACTGAAGCTTTCTTT. Translation: CASSVGSTSNTEAFF.

This chain links TRBV6-5 with TRBJ1-2, with D tentatively TRBD1 (5 bases). Deletions cut 6 bases from V and 6 bases from J, with 14 bases between. CDR3 length: 13 amino acids. Germline values: CDR1 MNHEY, CDR2 SVGAGI. The CDR3 region is CASSPYRSDGYTF. CDR3 DNA sequence: TGTGCCAGCAGCCCCTACAGGTCCGATGGCTACACCTTC.

The chain combines TRBV10-3 with TRBJ2-1, with D possibly matching TRBD1 (6 bases). This CDR3 is built from 13 residues. The germline V and J ends were trimmed by 7 bases and 8 bases, with 15 bases remaining between them. CDR1 is ENHRY and CDR2 is SYGVKD in the germline V gene. CDR3 region: CAITSQRQDEQFF. In nucleotides, the CDR3 is TGTGCCATCACCTCCCAACGACAGGATGAGCAGTTCTTC.

The chain employs TRBV7-9 and TRBJ2-7, with 7 nucleotides matching TRBD2. Germline CDR1 SEHNR, CDR2 FQNEAQ (reference sequence). Germline trimming cut 3 bases from V and 3 bases from J; bases unmatched to any gene: 5. This CDR3 comprises 14 residues. CDR3: CASSLAGELYEQYF. DNA of the CDR3: TGTGCCAGCAGCTTGGCGGGGGAACTCTACGAGCAGTACTTC.

The chain links TRBV11-2 to TRBJ2-5; D is unresolved. Germline-derived CDR1 and CDR2 are SGHAT and FQNNGV. V was pared by 4 bases and J by 5 bases, with 8 bases between. CDR3 length: 12 residues. CDR3: CASSSIRETQYF. CDR3 nucleotide sequence: TGTGCCAGCAGCTCGATTAGGGAGACCCAGTACTTC.

This clonotype was seen many times. The chain uses TRBV30 and TRBJ2-7; D gene ambiguous. Per germline, CDR1 GTSNPN and CDR2 SVGIG (reference sequence). CDR3 length: 11 amino acids. The V end was cut by 0 bases, the J end by 5 bases, with 5 bases between. The CDR3 loop reads CAWSVPHEQYF. The DNA for the CDR3 is TGTGCCTGGAGTGTCCCCCACGAGCAGTACTTC.

The rearrangement links TRBV11-2 to TRBJ1-2; D is perhaps TRBD1 (5 bases). This CDR3 has 17 residues. Per the germline V gene, CDR1 is SGHAT and CDR2 is FQNNGV. The V and J ends lost 3 bases and 5 bases respectively, with 22 bases between them. The CDR3 sequence: CASSLKGPEGPLYGYTF. The CDR3 nucleotides read TGTGCCAGCAGCTTGAAAGGGCCAGAGGGGCCTTTGTATGGCTACACCTTC.

V and J are TRBV6-1 and TRBJ1-5, with D perhaps matching TRBD1 (6 bases). This CDR3 is built from 18 residues. Germline V CDR1 and CDR2: MNHNS, SASEGT. V was trimmed by 5 bases and J by 0 bases, leaving 20 bases between them. CDR3 sequence (DNA): TGTGCCAGCAGTCTGCCCTTTGGGGGAGGGGGTAGCAATCAGCCCCAGCATTTT. Protein sequence: CASSLPFGGGGSNQPQHF.

Many counts were recorded for this clonotype. V usage is TRBV6-5 and J usage is TRBJ2-5; unclear D gene. The V and J ends lost 2 bases and 0 bases respectively, with 7 bases between them. The germline V gene has CDR1 MNHEY and CDR2 SVGAGI. The CDR3 extends over 14 amino acids. The DNA of the CDR3 is TGTGCCAGCAGTTACCTCTCAGACCAAGAGACCCAGTACTTC. Its protein product is CASSYLSDQETQYF.

This clonotype was observed a few times. V gene TRBV12-3 or TRBV12-4 combines with J gene TRBJ2-7; D remains unclear. Trimming shortened V by 3 bases and J by 3 bases, and 6 bases separated the two germline ends. The CDR3 spans 12 residues. The CDR3 region has the DNA TGTGCCAGCAGTTTTTTGGGCTACGAGCAGTACTTC. This translates into CASSFLGYEQYF.

This clonotype was detected only a few times. The chain couples TRBV27 to TRBJ2-3; D remains unclear. The V end lost 2 bases, the J end lost 2 bases, and 5 bases lay between the germline ends. The CDR3 consists of 13 residues. Germline CDR1 reads MNHEY; CDR2 reads SMNVEV (reference sequence). The CDR3 region has the DNA TGTGCCAGCAGTTTACTGAACACAGATACGCAGTATTTT. Protein product: CASSLLNTDTQYF.

The chain employs TRBV7-9 and TRBJ1-5; 9 bases are shared with TRBD1. This CDR3 has 17 amino acids. V trimming: 2 bases; J trimming: 4 bases; junction bases outside the gene matches: 9. Per the germline V gene, CDR1 is SEHNR and CDR2 is FQNEAQ (reference sequence). The CDR3 coding sequence is TGTGCCAGCAGCTTAACAATTTCCGGGACAGGGAATCAGCCCCAGCATTTT. Amino acid sequence: CASSLTISGTGNQPQHF. Full variable domain (remainder filled in from reference TRBV7-9 and TRBJ1-5): DTGVSQNPRHKITKRGQNVTFRCDPISEHNRLYWYRQTLGQGPEFLTYFQNEAQLEKSRLLSDRFSAERPKGSFSTLEIQRTEQGDSAMYLCASSLTISGTGNQPQHFGDGTRLSIL.

This clonotype has more than one count but fewer than ten. The rearrangement uses TRBV6-5 and TRBJ1-5, with 10 bases identical to TRBD1. Germline CDR1 MNHEY, CDR2 SVGAGI. The CDR3 totals 14 residues. J gave up 7 bases and V 6 bases, and 6 bases lay outside the gene matches. The CDR3 spells CASSGTGVSQPQHF. Here the CDR3 DNA reads TGTGCCAGCAGCGGGACAGGGGTTTCCCAGCCCCAGCATTTT.

The CDR3 loop reads CASSGSGVAFGSTDTQYF. CDR3 nucleotide sequence: TGTGCCAGCAGCGGCAGCGGGGTAGCTTTCGGAAGCACAGATACGCAGTATTTT. V usage is TRBV7-6 and J usage is TRBJ2-3, with 7 bases aligning to TRBD2. Germline V gene lookup returns CDR1 SGHVS and CDR2 FNYEAQ. The CDR3 spans 18 residues. After removal of 5 bases from V and 0 bases from J, the junction contained 14 bases not matched to a gene.

The rearrangement uses TRBV9 and TRBJ2-3, with D tentatively TRBD2 (6 bases). The CDR3 is made up of 14 amino acids. The germline V gene has CDR1 SGDLS and CDR2 YYNGEE. Trimming left V 4 bases short and J 6 bases short, with 15 bases between. The CDR3 DNA reads TGTGCCAGCAGCCTAACGGGAGACCCCGATACGCAGTATTTT. Encoded protein: CASSLTGDPDTQYF. The entire variable domain, with the rest obtained from reference TRBV9 and TRBJ2-3, is as follows: DSGVTQTPKHLITATGQRVTLRCSPRSGDLSVYWYQQSLDQGLQFLIQYYNGEERAKGNILERFSAQQFPDLHSELNLSSLELGDSALYFCASSLTGDPDTQYFGPGTRLTVL.

The chain recombines TRBV7-9 with TRBJ2-3; no clear D. V lost 5 bases to trimming and J lost 2 bases, with 11 bases between them. Germline CDR1 is SEHNR and CDR2 is FQNEAQ (reference sequence). The CDR3 sequence is 14 residues long. The CDR3, as DNA: TGTGCCAGCAGCCAACCGGTCGACACAGATACGCAGTATTTT. Translating gives CASSQPVDTDTQYF. Using reference TRBV7-9 and TRBJ2-3 for the parts outside the CDR3, the full variable domain is DTGVSQNPRHKITKRGQNVTFRCDPISEHNRLYWYRQTLGQGPEFLTYFQNEAQLEKSRLLSDRFSAERPKGSFSTLEIQRTEQGDSAMYLCASSQPVDTDTQYFGPGTRLTVL.

This chain connects TRBV7-2 to TRBJ2-7; no clear D gene. The CDR3 covers 15 residues. The germline V gene has CDR1 SGHTA and CDR2 FQGNSA. The V gene lost 4 bases and the J gene lost 11 bases, with 24 bases spanning the gap. CDR3 protein: CASSSTLSGRLSEYF. The CDR3 nucleotides read TGTGCCAGCAGCTCCACCCTCTCAGGACGCCTTTCGGAGTACTTC.

The table lists this clonotype with a few counts. The chain uses TRBV4-1 and TRBJ2-5; 10 nucleotides align to TRBD2. The germline V gene has CDR1 MGHRA and CDR2 YSYEKL. The CDR3 loop spans 16 amino acids. Unmatched junction bases numbered 4, after V lost 1 base and J lost 2 bases. CDR3 DNA sequence: TGCGCCAGCAGCCAAGGGGTGACTAGCGGGCAAGAGACCCAGTACTTC. Protein: CASSQGVTSGQETQYF.